Below are 27 T cell receptor beta chains sequenced from a single sample in a study of cytomegalovirus exposure and HLA in healthy donors (dated by TCRdb to 2016 to 2017). Receptor libraries were prepared by the immunoSEQ multiplex PCR assay. TCRdb took this table from immuneACCESS and kept in-frame rearrangements with V and J called. Such tables lack part of the clones; where checked against another copy, unresolved V genes explain under half of the gap, and the rest is unexplained. In this sample the table shows over 70,000 clones, approximately 90% of which occur a single time. About 3.8% of the sample is in the top ten clones. The sequencing input was PBMCs. These receptors all stem from a woman between 18 and 30 years old in good health and CMV-seropositive.

The CDR3 is CASRGAPQETQYF. CDR3 DNA: TGTGCCAGCAGGGGGGCTCCCCAAGAGACCCAGTACTTC. The chain recombines TRBV27 with TRBJ2-5; a possible D gene is TRBD1 (6 bases). The CDR3 totals 13 residues. Trimming stripped 6 bases from V and 1 base from J, with 9 bases between. Germline assignment: CDR1 MNHEY and CDR2 SMNVEV (reference sequence).

This chain connects TRBV6-1 to TRBJ2-3; the D is unclear. Deletions cut 0 bases from V and 5 bases from J, with 3 bases between. Germline CDR1 reads MNHNS; CDR2 reads SASEGT. This CDR3 comprises 12 residues. The CDR3 region is CASSEAGDTQYF. For the CDR3, the DNA is TGTGCCAGCAGTGAAGCCGGAGATACGCAGTATTTT.

With regard to this clone: A junction boundary mismatches the germline segment, possibly from a read error. The rearrangement links TRBV7-7 to TRBJ2-5, with a tentative D call TRBD2 (5 bases). The germline gives CDR1 SSHAT, CDR2 FNYEAQ (reference sequence). The CDR3 is 15 residues long. This chain's CDR3 is CASSLTGFSGETQYF. As DNA, the CDR3 is TGTGCTAGCAGCTTAACGGGGTTCTCGGGAGAGACCCAGTACTTC.

V gene TRBV7-2 combines with J gene TRBJ2-1; TRBD1 matches 9 bases. CDR1 and CDR2 (germline): SGHTA, FQGNSA. The ends lost 1 base at V and 1 base at J; junction bases unmatched: 8. The CDR3 sequence is 18 residues long. CDR3 nucleotides: TGTGCCAGCAGCTTAGGCTTCAGGGACAGGGCTTCCTACAATGAGCAGTTCTTC. Its protein is CASSLGFRDRASYNEQFF.

The chain has TRBV2 and TRBJ2-1; 7 bases agree with TRBD2. Germline loops: CDR1 SNHLY, CDR2 FYNNEI. J gave up 5 bases and V 6 bases, and 7 bases lay outside the gene matches. This CDR3 has 14 amino acids. For the CDR3, the DNA is TGTGCCAGCAGAAGTGGGCTAGCGGACAATGAGCAGTTCTTC. Its protein is CASRSGLADNEQFF.

The CDR3 loop reads CASSGQGVAKNIQYF. The CDR3 nucleotides are TGTGCCAGCAGTGGACAGGGAGTAGCCAAAAACATTCAGTACTTC. V and J are TRBV6-6 and TRBJ2-4; 8 nucleotides match TRBD1. The CDR3 covers 15 residues. V shed 5 bases, J shed 0 bases, and the junction held 3 bases outside the gene matches. In germline, CDR1 is MNHNY, CDR2 SVGAGI (reference sequence).

In DNA form, the CDR3 reads TGTGCCAGCAGCCGACGGGGACAGGGCATCTACGAGCAGTACTTC. Encoded protein: CASSRRGQGIYEQYF. The rearrangement uses TRBV7-2 and TRBJ2-7; 9 bases fit TRBD1. V lost 5 bases to trimming and J lost 3 bases; unmatched junction nucleotides: 8. Germline V gene sequence: CDR1 SGHTA, CDR2 FQGNSA. This CDR3 contains 15 residues.

This rearrangement joins TRBV19 to TRBJ2-7; perhaps TRBD1 as D (5 bases). CDR1 and CDR2 from the germline V gene are LNHDA and SQIVND (reference sequence). V lost 7 bases and J lost 5, with 9 bases in between. There are 11 residues in the CDR3. CDR3: CASKGWNEQYF. In DNA, the CDR3 is TGTGCCAGTAAGGGGTGGAACGAGCAGTACTTC. The variable domain in full, completed from reference TRBV19 and TRBJ2-7, reads DGGITQSPKYLFRKEGQNVTLSCEQNLNHDAMYWYRQDPGQGLRLIYYSQIVNDFQKGDIAEGYSVSREKKESFPLTVTSAQKNPTAFYLCASKGWNEQYFGPGTRLTVT.

A few counts support this clone. The rearrangement joins TRBV2 to TRBJ2-7; TRBD1 aligns across 11 bases. The trim removed 8 bases at V and 2 bases at J, leaving 5 bases unmatched. The CDR3 has 14 amino acids. CDR1 and CDR2 from the germline V gene are SNHLY and FYNNEI. The CDR3 loop is CASFSGQGAYEQYF. CDR3 DNA: TGTGCCAGCTTCTCGGGACAGGGGGCCTACGAGCAGTACTTC. The full variable domain, completed using reference TRBV2 and TRBJ2-7, is EPEVTQTPSHQVTQMGQEVILRCVPISNHLYFYWYRQILGQKVEFLVSFYNNEISEKSEIFDDQFSVERPDGSNFTLKIRSTKLEDSAMYFCASFSGQGAYEQYFGPGTRLTVT.

CDR3 residues: CSAGTGGEQYF. DNA of the CDR3: TGCAGTGCCGGGACAGGGGGCGAGCAGTACTTC. The rearrangement joins TRBV20-1 to TRBJ2-7; 11 nucleotides line up with TRBD1. CDR1 and CDR2 from the germline V gene are DFQATT and SNEGSKA (reference sequence). J lost 6 bases, V lost 6 bases, and 1 base had no gene match. The CDR3 totals 11 residues.

This clone was detected only a few times. The chain carries TRBV4-1 and TRBJ2-5; 9 nucleotides agree with TRBD2. CDR3 size: 15 residues. The germline V gene encodes CDR1 MGHRA and CDR2 YSYEKL. Trimming took 2 bases from V and 3 from J; bases not matched to a gene: 4. In nucleotides, the CDR3 is TGCGCCAGCAGCCAAAGGGCGGGGGGGAAAGAGACCCAGTACTTC. It codes for CASSQRAGGKETQYF.

The genes are TRBV27 and TRBJ2-1, with 12 bases that match TRBD1. CDR3 size: 15 residues. Germline V gene data show CDR1 as MNHEY and CDR2 as SMNVEV (reference sequence). V lost 2 bases, J lost 7 bases, and 3 bases stayed unmatched. The CDR3 nucleotides are TGTGCCAGCAGTTTAGGGACAGGGGGCATGAATGAGCAGTTCTTC. Protein sequence: CASSLGTGGMNEQFF.

The rearrangement uses TRBV2 and TRBJ1-1, with a possible D match to TRBD1 (5 bases). The CDR3 spans 10 residues. Germline loops: CDR1 SNHLY, CDR2 FYNNEI. The V gene lost 6 bases and the J gene lost 8 bases, with 7 bases spanning the gap. The CDR3 DNA sequence: TGTGCCAGCAGGACAGTGGAAGCTTTCTTT. This encodes CASRTVEAFF.

The chain joins TRBV7-2 to TRBJ2-2, with no clear D. CDR1 SGHTA and CDR2 FQGNSA come from the germline V gene. V dropped 1 base and J dropped 7 bases, with 7 bases sitting between them. This CDR3 is built from 13 residues. CDR3 bases: TGTGCCAGCAGCTTAGGCGGCAACGGGGAGCTGTTTTTT. This encodes CASSLGGNGELFF.

This chain uses TRBV30 with TRBJ1-5; D ambiguous. Germline assignment: CDR1 GTSNPN and CDR2 SVGIG (reference sequence). CDR3 length: 14 amino acids. Trimming took 1 base from V and 6 from J, leaving 13 bases between them. The CDR3, as DNA: TGTGCCTGGAGTGCTAATCTACCCGCTCAGCCCCAGCATTTT. This encodes CAWSANLPAQPQHF. Drawing the rest from reference TRBV30 and TRBJ1-5, the complete variable domain is SQTIHQWPATLVQPVGSPLSLECTVEGTSNPNLYWYRQAAGRGLQLLFYSVGIGQISSEVPQNLSASRPQDRQFILSSKKLLLSDSGFYLCAWSANLPAQPQHFGDGTRLSIL.

The J gene is TRBJ1-2, the V gene TRBV9, with a weak D call TRBD1 (6 bases). Trimming removed 2 bases from V and 4 bases from J, with 24 bases in between. CDR1 is SGDLS, CDR2 YYNGEE, per germline. The CDR3 extends over 18 amino acids. CDR3 sequence reads: CASSVEDSLVPSFYGYTF. Written as DNA, the CDR3 is TGTGCCAGCAGCGTGGAGGACAGTCTGGTCCCAAGTTTCTATGGCTACACCTTC.

J is TRBJ2-1 and V is TRBV28; 10 bases match TRBD2. J gave up 7 bases and V 6 bases, and 12 bases lay outside the gene matches. Germline V gene lookup returns CDR1 MDHEN and CDR2 SYDVKM. The CDR3 runs to 16 residues. Here the CDR3 reads CASSPALAGVRNEQFF. The CDR3 region has the DNA TGTGCCAGCAGCCCCGCTCTAGCGGGAGTGAGGAATGAGCAGTTCTTC.

The chain carries TRBV4-2 and TRBJ1-5, with D perhaps TRBD1 (5 bases). This CDR3 region has 17 residues. Trimming removed 2 bases from V and 0 bases from J, with 14 bases in between. Germline CDR1 is LGHNA and CDR2 is YNFKEQ. CDR3 in DNA: TGTGCCAGCAGCCAAAGCTCCGGGGGAAATAGCAATCAGCCCCAGCATTTT. It specifies CASSQSSGGNSNQPQHF.

V gene TRBV19 combines with J gene TRBJ1-1; D unclear. V lost 5 bases and J lost 2, with 15 bases in between. Germline loops: CDR1 LNHDA, CDR2 SQIVND (reference sequence). The CDR3 runs to 15 residues. This CDR3 reads CASSATRLDNTEAFF. In DNA, the CDR3 is TGTGCCAGTAGTGCTACGCGACTAGACAACACTGAAGCTTTCTTT. The full variable domain, completed using reference TRBV19 and TRBJ1-1, is DGGITQSPKYLFRKEGQNVTLSCEQNLNHDAMYWYRQDPGQGLRLIYYSQIVNDFQKGDIAEGYSVSREKKESFPLTVTSAQKNPTAFYLCASSATRLDNTEAFFGQGTRLTVV.

This clone was recorded only once. This chain joins TRBV2 and TRBJ2-2; D is perhaps TRBD1 (6 bases). This CDR3 is built from 15 residues. Per the germline V gene, CDR1 is SNHLY and CDR2 is FYNNEI. The germline V and J ends were trimmed by 4 bases and 4 bases, with 13 bases remaining between them. The CDR3 reads CASSGEGGSTGELFF. The DNA of the CDR3 is TGTGCCAGCAGTGGAGAAGGGGGAAGCACCGGGGAGCTGTTTTTT. Based on the CDR3 plus reference TRBV2 and TRBJ2-2, the full variable domain is EPEVTQTPSHQVTQMGQEVILRCVPISNHLYFYWYRQILGQKVEFLVSFYNNEISEKSEIFDDQFSVERPDGSNFTLKIRSTKLEDSAMYFCASSGEGGSTGELFFGEGSRLTVL.

In nucleotides, the CDR3 is TGTGCCAGCAGCTTCAGGGGGTTCAATTCACCCCTCCACTTT. It encodes CASSFRGFNSPLHF. J is TRBJ1-6 and V is TRBV5-8, with 7 bases aligning to TRBD1. Per germline, CDR1 SGHTS and CDR2 YDEGEE. V lost 2 bases and J lost 7; bases outside the gene matches: 3. The CDR3 covers 14 residues.

V gene TRBV19 combines with J gene TRBJ1-2; the match to TRBD1 covers 9 bases. This CDR3 has 14 residues. Unmatched junction bases numbered 5, after V lost 4 bases and J lost 5 bases. Germline assignment: CDR1 LNHDA and CDR2 SQIVND (reference sequence). In DNA form, the CDR3 reads TGTGCCAGTAGTACACAGGGGGCAAAGTATGGCTACACCTTC. It yields the protein CASSTQGAKYGYTF.

The chain uses TRBV6-5 and TRBJ2-1; 14 bases match TRBD2. CDR3 length equals 15 residues. Trimming cost V 5 bases and J 4 bases; bases outside gene matches: 1. The germline gives CDR1 MNHEY, CDR2 SVGAGI. The CDR3 loop is CASSGTSGSYNEQFF. The CDR3 DNA follows: TGTGCCAGCAGTGGGACTAGCGGGAGTTACAATGAGCAGTTCTTC.

The V call is TRBV7-9, the J call TRBJ2-1; D ambiguous. CDR1 and CDR2 (germline): SEHNR, FQNEAQ (reference sequence). This CDR3 contains 13 residues. Trimming stripped 5 bases from V and 2 bases from J, with 7 bases between. The CDR3 is CASSPHTYNEQFF. In nucleotides, the CDR3 is TGTGCCAGCAGCCCCCACACCTACAATGAGCAGTTCTTC.

J is TRBJ1-6 and V is TRBV4-2; a weak D match, TRBD1 (6 bases). Germline V gene lookup returns CDR1 LGHNA and CDR2 YNFKEQ. Between the trimmed V and J ends, which lost 0 bases and 5 bases, there was a span of 11 bases. The CDR3 totals 16 residues. CDR3 protein: CASSQEWRQDNSPLHF. Written as DNA, the CDR3 is TGTGCCAGCAGCCAAGAGTGGAGACAGGATAATTCACCCCTCCACTTT.

The chain recombines TRBV21-1 with TRBJ2-7; no check of the table's D call, TRBD2, against the DNA was made. TRBV21-1 is recorded as a pseudogene. The CDR3 has 14 residues. CDR3 amino acids: CASSNFYRGYEQYF. The CDR3 region has the DNA TGTGCCAGCAGCAACTTTTACCGGGGCTACGAGCAGTACTTC.

This clone was seen more than once but under ten times. The J gene is TRBJ1-1, the V gene TRBV6-5; D gene ambiguous. This CDR3 contains 13 residues. The germline V gene has CDR1 MNHEY and CDR2 SVGAGI. V was clipped by 9 bases and J by 0 bases, with 11 bases between them. DNA of the CDR3: TGTGCCAGTTTCCAGACAATGAACACTGAAGCTTTCTTT. Residues: CASFQTMNTEAFF.